These 23 T cell receptor beta chains came from one sample sequenced in a study of control samples from healthy donors and cancer patients. The data were produced by immunoSEQ multiplex PCR, yet TCRdb's version contains in-frame clones alone and is incomplete. The sample includes 100,000 or so clones, roughly 90% seen only once; the top ten take roughly 0.9%. Material: blood. The receptors originated from a woman in her twenties or thirties in good health.

The CDR3 loop reads CASSVGGGPEETQYF. In DNA, the CDR3 is TGTGCCAGCAGCGTAGGGGGGGGGCCAGAAGAGACCCAGTACTTC. The genes are TRBV9 and TRBJ2-5; possibly TRBD2 for D (7 bases). The CDR3 is 15 residues long. From germline, CDR1 is SGDLS and CDR2 YYNGEE. Trimming shortened V by 0 bases and J by 3 bases, and 12 bases separated the two germline ends.

The chain couples TRBV18 to TRBJ1-6; no reliable D call. V dropped 2 bases and J dropped 1 base, with 3 bases sitting between them. Germline loops: CDR1 KGHSH, CDR2 LQKENI. The CDR3 loop spans 14 amino acids. CDR3 coding DNA: TGTGCCAGCTCACCAGAGTCCTATAATTCACCCCTCCACTTT. Protein product: CASSPESYNSPLHF.

The CDR3 nucleotides are TGTGCCAGCAGTTTAGGAGGGGCAGGGGGCTACACCTTC. Translated: CASSLGGAGGYTF. The chain recombines TRBV12-3 or TRBV12-4 with TRBJ1-2; tentatively, D is TRBD1 (5 bases). This CDR3 is 13 amino acids long. The V end was cut by 1 base, the J end by 8 bases, with 11 bases between.

The rearrangement uses TRBV6-5 and TRBJ1-1; D not certain. The germline V and J ends were trimmed by 6 bases and 3 bases, with 11 bases remaining between them. This CDR3 has 13 residues. The germline V gene has CDR1 MNHEY and CDR2 SVGAGI. Here the CDR3 reads CASSRLADTEAFF. The CDR3 region has the DNA TGTGCCAGCAGCCGATTAGCGGACACTGAAGCTTTCTTT.

This rearrangement joins TRBV27 to TRBJ1-2, with D uncertain. Germline V lookup: CDR1 MNHEY, CDR2 SMNVEV (reference sequence). V was shortened by 1 base and J by 3 bases, with 18 bases between the two germline ends. CDR3 size: 17 residues. The CDR3 sequence: CASSLFAVRAFHYGYTF. Written as DNA, the CDR3 is TGTGCCAGCAGTTTATTCGCAGTTAGGGCATTTCACTATGGCTACACCTTC.

The chain couples TRBV19 to TRBJ2-7, with D uncertain. This CDR3 has 13 amino acids. The germline V gene has CDR1 LNHDA and CDR2 SQIVND (reference sequence). Deletions cut 10 bases from V and 0 bases from J, with 13 bases between. The CDR3 loop reads CATSPYPSYEQYF. DNA for the CDR3: TGTGCCACCAGCCCATACCCCTCCTACGAGCAGTACTTC.

The chain is built from TRBV2 and TRBJ2-2, with D maybe TRBD2 (7 bases). Germline V gives CDR1 SNHLY, CDR2 FYNNEI. V lost 6 bases and J 4 bases, leaving 18 bases between the germline ends. This CDR3 has 16 residues. The DNA for the CDR3 is TGTGCCAGCAGAGGCCTGTGGGGGGGCGGCACCGGGGAGCTGTTTTTT. Its protein product is CASRGLWGGGTGELFF.

In DNA, the CDR3 is TGTGCTAGTGGGCCCCTGAGCGGGAAAGATACGCAGTATTTT. Amino acids: CASGPLSGKDTQYF. The rearrangement joins TRBV12-5 to TRBJ2-3; 7 positions agree with TRBD2. J was trimmed by 5 bases and V by 6 bases; bases with no gene match: 8. CDR1 and CDR2 from the germline V gene are LGHNT and FRNRAP. This CDR3 comprises 14 residues.

CDR3 sequence: CASSQGASGRSYNEQFF. Written as DNA, the CDR3 is TGTGCCAGCAGCCAGGGGGCGAGCGGGAGATCCTACAATGAGCAGTTCTTC. The gene calls are TRBV14 and TRBJ2-1; 8 bases line up with TRBD2. CDR1 SGHDN and CDR2 FVKESK come from the germline V gene. J lost 1 base, V lost 3 bases, and 8 bases had no gene match. CDR3 length: 17 residues.

The chain is built from TRBV9 and TRBJ1-3; D gene ambiguous. CDR1 is SGDLS and CDR2 is YYNGEE in the germline V gene. This CDR3 is built from 15 residues. Trimming removed 0 bases at V and 4 bases at J, with 11 bases between. CDR3 loop: CASSVGHGLGNTIYF. Here the CDR3 DNA reads TGTGCCAGCAGCGTAGGCCACGGTTTAGGAAACACCATATATTTT.

This chain joins TRBV21-1 and TRBJ2-2; TRBD2 reflects the table's D call only, with no check against the DNA. TRBV21-1 is a documented pseudogene. The CDR3 contains 13 residues. CDR3 sequence: CASSTRLGGELFF. For the CDR3, the DNA is TGTGCCAGCAGCACGCGACTAGGCGGGGAGCTGTTTTTT.

This clone turned up a few times. The chain couples TRBV5-1 to TRBJ2-7; D possibly uses TRBD1 or TRBD2 (5 bases each). The germline V gene encodes CDR1 SGHRS and CDR2 YFSETQ. V lost 2 bases to trimming and J lost 6 bases, with 12 bases between them. This CDR3 region has 13 residues. CDR3 region: CASSFTRGAEQYF. The DNA of the CDR3 is TGCGCCAGCAGCTTTACGAGGGGAGCCGAGCAGTACTTC. Variable domain in full (rest from reference TRBV5-1 and TRBJ2-7): KAGVTQTPRYLIKTRGQQVTLSCSPISGHRSVSWYQQTPGQGLQFLFEYFSETQRNKGNFPGRFSGRQFSNSRSEMNVSTLELGDSALYLCASSFTRGAEQYFGPGTRLTVT.

The rearrangement joins TRBV5-5 to TRBJ2-1, with D unresolved. The germline gives CDR1 SGHKS, CDR2 YYEKEE (reference sequence). Trimming removed 0 bases at V and 5 bases at J, with 3 bases between. This CDR3 comprises 12 residues. Here the CDR3 reads CASSLVDNEQFF. CDR3 DNA sequence: TGTGCCAGCAGCTTGGTCGACAATGAGCAGTTCTTC.

The chain is built from TRBV10-1 and TRBJ1-2; D is unclear. CDR1 is WNHNN and CDR2 is SYGVQD in the germline V gene (reference sequence). The CDR3 covers 13 residues. With 6 bases removed from V and 3 bases from J, the gap between germline ends came to 11 bases. The CDR3 loop reads CASSSLTDYGYTF. DNA for the CDR3: TGCGCCAGCAGCTCATTGACGGACTATGGCTACACCTTC.

The chain uses TRBV5-1 and TRBJ2-1; no definite D call. CDR1 and CDR2 (germline): SGHRS, YFSETQ. Trimming removed 1 base from V and 6 bases from J, with 8 bases in between. The CDR3 is 13 amino acids. CDR3 nucleotides: TGCGCCAGCAGCTTGTTGGACCGCAATGAGCAGTTCTTC. The encoded protein is CASSLLDRNEQFF.

The count of this clone is one. The V gene is TRBV10-3, the J gene TRBJ2-1; TRBD1 aligns across 8 bases. V lost 4 bases and J lost 7; bases outside the gene matches: 6. The germline V gene has CDR1 ENHRY and CDR2 SYGVKD. This CDR3 contains 14 residues. CDR3 sequence: CAISAQGAVNEQFF. DNA for the CDR3: TGTGCCATCAGTGCGCAGGGGGCTGTGAATGAGCAGTTCTTC.

The genes are TRBV5-1 and TRBJ2-3; 11 bases map to TRBD1. The CDR3 is 16 residues long. The J segment lost 5 bases and the V segment lost 0 bases, leaving 5 bases of the junction unmatched. Germline V lookup: CDR1 SGHRS, CDR2 YFSETQ. CDR3 residues: CASSLGGQGARDTQYF. The CDR3 nucleotides are TGCGCCAGCAGCTTGGGCGGACAGGGGGCAAGAGATACGCAGTATTTT.

This chain links TRBV7-2 with TRBJ2-7; 12 positions match TRBD1. The CDR3 spans 16 residues. Germline assignment: CDR1 SGHTA and CDR2 FQGNSA. With 4 bases clipped from V and 3 bases from J, the junction kept 7 bases outside the gene matches. The CDR3 is CASSSRGQGARYEQYF. CDR3 nucleotide sequence: TGTGCCAGCAGCTCGCGGGGACAGGGGGCTCGCTACGAGCAGTACTTC.

The rearrangement joins TRBV19 to TRBJ2-5; D not resolved. Between the trimmed V and J ends, which lost 3 bases and 5 bases, there was a span of 10 bases. Germline V lookup: CDR1 LNHDA, CDR2 SQIVND (reference sequence). This CDR3 is 13 amino acids long. The CDR3 region is CASSIRVGETQYF. The CDR3 coding sequence is TGTGCCAGTAGTATTAGGGTGGGGGAGACCCAGTACTTC.

The rearrangement uses TRBV7-3 and TRBJ2-5; tentative D call: TRBD2 (6 bases). Germline lookup yields CDR1 SGHTA and CDR2 FQGTGA. This CDR3 is built from 14 residues. V was shortened by 5 bases and J by 2 bases, with 12 bases between the two germline ends. CDR3: CASSRGGAQETQYF. The DNA of the CDR3 is TGTGCCAGCAGCCGTGGCGGGGCACAAGAGACCCAGTACTTC.

This rearrangement joins TRBV3-1 (or the pseudogene TRBV3-2) to TRBJ1-4; a weak D match, TRBD1 (6 bases). This CDR3 spans 14 amino acids. The germline gives CDR1 LGHDT, CDR2 YNNKEL (reference sequence). V gave up 3 bases and J gave up 5 bases, with 10 bases separating them. CDR3 region: CASSHAQGNEKLFF. The CDR3 nucleotides read TGTGCCAGCAGCCACGCACAGGGCAATGAAAAACTGTTTTTT.

This chain joins TRBV30 and TRBJ1-2, with D possibly TRBD1 on 5 matching bases. Trimming took off 1 base at V and 4 bases at J, with 13 bases between the two ends. Germline-derived CDR1 and CDR2 are GTSNPN and SVGIG (reference sequence). The CDR3 has 14 amino acids. CDR3 region: CAWSGGGSGYGYTF. In DNA, the CDR3 is TGTGCCTGGAGTGGCGGGGGGAGTGGCTATGGCTACACCTTC.

V gene TRBV2 combines with J gene TRBJ2-7, with 8 bases identical to TRBD1. V shed 6 bases and J 2 bases; nucleotides not matched to a gene: 3. This CDR3 has 13 amino acids. The V gene's germline CDR1 is SNHLY and CDR2 FYNNEI. The CDR3 region is CASREDRAYEQYF. In nucleotides, the CDR3 is TGTGCCAGCAGGGAGGACAGGGCCTACGAGCAGTACTTC.